The rows below give T cell receptor beta chains drawn from one sample of a study of response to subunit inactivated influenza vaccine. One entry per CDR3 protein results from TCRdb running MiXCR on the RT-PCR reads. The sample lists about 540,000 distinct CDR3 sequences, roughly 23% occurring once. The same sample was also studied in work on T cells expressing NK-cell markers.

Sequenced material: CD4+ T cells sorted from PBMCs, taken about 12 days after vaccination. Receptors were obtained from a man in his fifties or sixties who received an inactivated influenza vaccine. The CDR3 runs from the conserved cysteine through the conserved F or W. D genes are given only for firm matches. Not every row has a clone size; where given, it reads once, few, many or a size class.

V	size	D	J	CDR3	DNA
TRBV5-6	few	TRBD1	TRBJ2-2	CASSGTGSGELFF	TGTGCCAGCAGCGGGACAGGGAGCGGGGAGCTGTTTTTT
TRBV5-5	few	-	TRBJ2-2	CASSFRWANTGELFF	TGTGCCAGCAGCTTCCGATGGGCGAACACCGGGGAGCTGTTTTTT
TRBV30	-	-	TRBJ1-2	CASLWLANYGYTF	TGTGCCAGCCTTTGGTTAGCTAACTATGGCTACACCTTC
TRBV7-3	-	TRBD2	TRBJ2-1	CASSSGMGAEQFF	TGTGCCAGCAGCAGCGGGATGGGAGCTGAGCAGTTCTTC
TRBV29-1	many	TRBD2	TRBJ2-7	CSVTGLAGVYEQYF	TGCAGCGTCACGGGACTAGCGGGAGTGTACGAGCAGTACTTC
TRBV7-6	few	-	TRBJ2-5	CASGTVQETQYF	TGTGCCAGTGGGACGGTTCAAGAGACCCAGTACTTC
TRBV25-1	once	-	TRBJ2-1	CASSEWGAGDEQFF	TGTGCCAGCAGTGAATGGGGGGCCGGGGATGAGCAGTTCTTC
TRBV5-1	few	-	TRBJ2-3	CASSPGVASTDTQYF	TGCGCCAGCAGCCCCGGAGTTGCAAGCACAGATACGCAGTATTTT
TRBV6-5	few	-	TRBJ2-3	CASSYTPVTDTQYF	TGTGCCAGCAGTTACACCCCGGTCACAGATACGCAGTATTTT
TRBV15	few	-	TRBJ2-3	CATSRAGDTQYF	TGTGCCACCAGCAGAGCGGGGGATACGCAGTATTTT